This entry is about one TCR beta chain. This clone occurred a few times. It has no known antigen specificity. Within one base of it there is no much larger clone, and no base qualities were kept. The sample originates from a study of cytomegalovirus exposure and HLA in healthy donors (TCRdb year 2017). For the wider study: In an earlier analysis of 550 to 750 of the donors, 276 Gb of sequence data and 100 million or so unique TCR beta sequences from 150 million to 200 million T cells were reported. About 280 gigabases of sequencing data and around 88 million unique TCR sequences made up an early release that covered approximately 650 HLA-typed donors. Of the roughly 400 genotyped donors, roughly 85% fell in the genetic ancestry cluster associated with self-reported Caucasian donors. The study was designed to test whether signatures of past pathogen exposure could be identified by cataloging public T cell receptors. Using immunosequencing, the study profiled T cell repertoires from around 680 subjects and related those repertoires to cytomegalovirus serostatus. Along with the approximately 600-subject first cohort, a separate validation cohort of 120 different subjects was used. To predict cytomegalovirus infection status, the study combined high-throughput TCR immunosequencing, statistical association of individual TCRs with disease status, and machine learning. A later analysis re-analyzed previously published TCR beta repertoires from hundreds of donors and added high-resolution HLA genotyping to study TCR occurrence patterns. Rather than drawing on any new phenotypic data, the later analysis identified candidate immune exposures from TCR beta sequences and the way those sequences occurred across donors. An earlier analysis of some 500 of the donors applied high-throughput TCR beta sequencing to assess whether each TCR beta V gene segment acted as functional or pseudogenic. Donor age, sex, ethnicity and CMV serostatus were collected together with the repertoire data. A later genetic analysis took genome-wide SNP genotypes for about 55% of the 666 donors and used that subset as a discovery cohort. All discovery cohort repertoires had been generated on a single sequencing platform. Class I and class II HLA loci were covered by the typing at four-digit resolution. The number of donors typed differed by locus, with roughly 620-630 for A, B, C, DRB1 and DQB1, approximately 500 for DQA1, 600 to 610 for DPA1, and 472 for DPB1. Several DR-DQ haplotypes were treated as single units for association and clustering because of strong linkage in the cohort. Among about 370 genotyped donors of the cohort, an average of about 240,000 unique TCR beta nucleotide sequences was sequenced per donor, of which about 19% were non-productive.

CDR1 and CDR2 are read off the germline V gene as LGHNA and YNFKEQ. The CDR3, from cysteine to phenylalanine, totals 15 residues. Only the CDR3 part of the read is kept: 45 bases, read in frame from the first base. Trimming costs V 1 base and J 7 bases, and their ends lie 13 bases apart. The protocol used for the library was the immunoSEQ multiplex PCR assay. For the multiplex PCR, a mixture combining 60 forward primers for TCR Vbeta segments and 13 reverse primers for TCR Jbeta segments was used. Amplification of the CDR3 region of rearranged TCR beta genes was performed with a multiplex PCR assay on genomic DNA. On the Illumina HiSeq System, the amplified TCR beta libraries were sequenced as 87-base-pair reads. Turning to the authors' computational methods: A later analysis tallied about 77 million unique TCR beta chains across the 650 to 750 repertoires, and some 10 million of those chains were shared by two or more donors. Raw reads were error-corrected and collapsed into unique sequences by a nearest-neighbor algorithm in which closely related sequences were merged to remove PCR and sequencing errors. CDR3 sequences were aligned to IMGT reference sequences to assign V, D and J gene segments. For a sequence to be retained, a match of at least six nucleotides to both a V gene segment and a J gene segment was required. Rearrangements were called productive when the CDR3 lacked stop codons and stayed in frame with V and J; all others were non-productive. CDR3 was defined according to IMGT convention as the region running from the second conserved V-encoded cysteine to the conserved J-encoded phenylalanine. In an earlier analysis of around 570 of the donors, sequences lacking an unambiguous match to a single V gene segment were excluded. In an earlier analysis of 587 of the donors, a V segment was called functional when productive rearrangements were above 56.7%, and segregating when the standard deviation between donors exceeded 5%. A statistical classification framework was built to diagnose cytomegalovirus status from the catalog of TCR beta chain sequences. V and J gene assignment, in a later analysis, came from comparing TCR nucleotide sequences with IMGT/GENE-DB human TR gene sequences. In a later analysis, CDR3 sequences and most-parsimonious VDJ recombination scenarios were assigned using the TCRdist pipeline. In a later analysis, each TCR beta chain was defined by its CDR3 amino acid sequence together with its V-gene family, and reads lacking a unique V-gene family were excluded. In a later analysis, 500 to 650 highly shared, low-generation-probability nucleotide sequences were removed to address suspected cross-contamination and a sequencing artifact. For each public chain, a later analysis derived a clonal expansion index from normalized ranks of inferred template counts within each repertoire. In a later analysis, generation probabilities were computed with a VDJ recombination model fitted to out-of-frame rearrangements, and the resulting probabilities were checked against IGoR. Hypergeometric tests were used in a later analysis to score TCR-TCR, TCR-HLA and TCR-CMV co-occurrence, with a repertoire-size bias correction applied to the TCR pairs. To estimate false discovery rates, a later analysis permuted the HLA or CMV assignments 20 times. In a later analysis, co-occurring TCRs were grouped using DBSCAN, with TCRdist sequence similarity added in when clustering inside HLA-allele-positive subsets. Repertoires with fewer than 30,000 or more than 120,000 public chains, plus five repertoires with anomalous nucleotide sharing, were excluded from co-occurrence clustering. Sourced from immuneACCESS, this table was stored by TCRdb with only in-frame sequences that have V and J called. A share of the clones is absent; for the studies checked, an unresolved V gene accounts for under half, and the remainder has no known explanation. That table gives V, J and clone size, and the DNA gave D and trimming. The sample table lists some 170,000 clones, roughly 9.5% of them with a count of one. About 1.2% of the sample rests with the top ten.

Overall study outcomes, separate from this receptor: The earlier analysis of fewer than 750 of the donors excluded approximately 17 rarely observed V segments, including chromosome 9 orphons, because counts were too low. An earlier analysis of approximately 600 of the donors showed that most TCR beta V segments appeared in productive rearrangements either about 87% or about 30% of the time, which broadly matched IMGT annotations. A later analysis found that HLA-associated TCR beta chains were more clonally expanded and had lower generation probabilities than equally common non-associated chains. Sequencing depth was assumed to be roughly uniform across donors in the presence/absence analyses, though that assumption may not hold. A further reported finding was that TCR beta sequences accurately predicted the HLA-A and HLA-B alleles for most subjects in the first cohort. When HLA alleles, especially DR and DQ, strongly co-occurred, attributing TCR associations to individual alleles was difficult. Only TCR beta chains were sequenced in this cohort, and the absence of alpha or paired-chain data limited detectable features. The classifier was reported to diagnose cytomegalovirus status with high specificity and sensitivity in both the original and validation cohorts. Three of the identified cytomegalovirus-associated TCR beta chains were confirmed in vitro to be specific for cytomegalovirus antigens. The 87-base-pair reads could not distinguish some IMGT-functional V segments, including TRBV6-2 and TRBV6-3, so those segments were excluded. A later analysis reported that several top co-occurrence clusters appeared linked to parvovirus B19, influenza, CMV and Epstein-Barr virus. A later analysis found that TCR association rates varied across HLA loci, with DRB1 alleles showing the most associated TCRs and HLA-C alleles the fewest. Correlated functional status among segregating V segments might be attributable to linkage disequilibrium, but an unknown experimental factor could not be ruled out. A later genetic analysis associated a missense DCLRE1C variant with V-gene and J-gene trimming of TCR beta chains, and an independent cohort replicated the association. The study gave a list of under 200 TCR beta chains associated with cytomegalovirus. A cluster of highly shared sequence variants was judged likely to be a technical artifact of the sequencing pipeline. Most TCR sequences were observed very rarely across donors, whereas some public TCRs were present in many individuals. In a later genetic analysis, fewer N-insertions in productive TCRs were reported among donors in an Asian-associated ancestry cluster than the approximately 710-donor mean. For the cohort, immune exposure information was limited to CMV serostatus. According to a later analysis, most CMV-associated TCR beta chains appeared to be HLA-restricted, and the HLA associations seemed to be driven largely by CMV exposure. According to the authors, the approach could potentially be generalized to other disease states and immunological phenotypes. Because some donors lacked HLA typing at each locus, the association tests relied only on the typed subset. At a false discovery rate of 0.05, a later analysis linked 16,951 TCR beta sequences to specific HLA alleles.

The cohort was made up of about 610 healthy bone marrow donors. Cohort members were all nominally healthy when sampled, although unrecorded immune exposures were likely present. The donor tested CMV seropositive and was one of the 289 seropositive cohort members. A peripheral blood sample was provided by each donor, and peripheral blood mononuclear cells were used for TCR beta sequencing. The Qiagen DNeasy Blood Extraction Kit was used to extract genomic DNA from the blood cell samples. The sample was PBMCs. The receptor chain draws on TRBV4-2 and TRBJ1-4; matching of 5 bases hints at TRBD1 as the D gene. The source is a woman younger than 45 in good health and CMV-seropositive. Here is the DNA: TGTGCCAGCAGCCAAGGGCAGGGTCTAAGTGAAAAACTGTTTTTT. Its protein product is CASSQGQGLSEKLFF.